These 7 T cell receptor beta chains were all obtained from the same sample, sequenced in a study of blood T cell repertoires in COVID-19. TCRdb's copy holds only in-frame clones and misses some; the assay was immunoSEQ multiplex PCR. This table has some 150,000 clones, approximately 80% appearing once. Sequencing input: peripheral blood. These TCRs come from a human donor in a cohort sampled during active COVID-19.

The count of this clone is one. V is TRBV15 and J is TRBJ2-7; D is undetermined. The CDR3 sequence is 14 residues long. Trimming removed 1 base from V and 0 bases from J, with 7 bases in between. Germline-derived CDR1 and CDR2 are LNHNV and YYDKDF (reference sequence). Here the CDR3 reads CATSRGDSSYEQYF. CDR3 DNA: TGTGCCACCAGCAGAGGAGACTCCTCCTACGAGCAGTACTTC. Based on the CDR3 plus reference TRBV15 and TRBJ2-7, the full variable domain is DAMVIQNPRYQVTQFGKPVTLSCSQTLNHNVMYWYQQKSSQAPKLLFHYYDKDFNNEADTPDNFQSRRPNTSFCFLDIRSPGLGDTAMYLCATSRGDSSYEQYFGPGTRLTVT.

The CDR3: CASSQGIFQLGLAGGRKAGELFF. The CDR3 DNA is TGTGCCAGCAGCCAAGGCATCTTTCAGCTGGGACTAGCGGGGGGTCGGAAAGCCGGGGAGCTGTTTTTT. V is TRBV14 and J is TRBJ2-2, with 15 bases that match TRBD2. Germline V gene sequence: CDR1 SGHDN, CDR2 FVKESK. J was trimmed by 6 bases and V by 1 base; bases with no gene match: 21. The CDR3 contains 23 residues. The variable domain in full, completed from reference TRBV14 and TRBJ2-2, reads EAGVTQFPSHSVIEKGQTVTLRCDPISGHDNLYWYRRVMGKEIKFLLHFVKESKQDESGMPNNRFLAERTGGTYSTLKVQPAELEDSGVYFCASSQGIFQLGLAGGRKAGELFFGEGSRLTVL.

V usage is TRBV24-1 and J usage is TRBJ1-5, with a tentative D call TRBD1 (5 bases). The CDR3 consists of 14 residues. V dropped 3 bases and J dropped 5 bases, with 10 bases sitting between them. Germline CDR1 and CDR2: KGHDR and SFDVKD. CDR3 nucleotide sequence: TGTGCCACCAGTGATCCAGACAGCTATCAGCCCCAGCATTTT. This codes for CATSDPDSYQPQHF.

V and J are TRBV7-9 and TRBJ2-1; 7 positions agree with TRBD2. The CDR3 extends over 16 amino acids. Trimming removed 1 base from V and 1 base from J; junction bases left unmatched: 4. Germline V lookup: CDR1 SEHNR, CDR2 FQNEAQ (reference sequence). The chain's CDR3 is CASSLGGAGSYNEQFF. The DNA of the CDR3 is TGTGCCAGCAGCTTAGGAGGAGCGGGGTCCTACAATGAGCAGTTCTTC.

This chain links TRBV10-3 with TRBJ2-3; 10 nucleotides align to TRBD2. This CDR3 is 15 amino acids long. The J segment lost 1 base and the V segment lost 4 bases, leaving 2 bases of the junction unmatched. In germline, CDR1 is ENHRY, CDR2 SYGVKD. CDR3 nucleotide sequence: TGTGCCATCAGTGGGAGCGGGGGGGGCACAGATACGCAGTATTTT. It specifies CAISGSGGGTDTQYF.

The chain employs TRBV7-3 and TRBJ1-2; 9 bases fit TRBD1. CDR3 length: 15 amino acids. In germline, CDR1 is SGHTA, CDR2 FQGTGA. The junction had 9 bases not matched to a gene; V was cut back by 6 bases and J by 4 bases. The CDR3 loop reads CASSPPGQGLYGYTF. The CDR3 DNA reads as TGTGCCAGCAGTCCACCGGGACAGGGCCTCTATGGCTACACCTTC.

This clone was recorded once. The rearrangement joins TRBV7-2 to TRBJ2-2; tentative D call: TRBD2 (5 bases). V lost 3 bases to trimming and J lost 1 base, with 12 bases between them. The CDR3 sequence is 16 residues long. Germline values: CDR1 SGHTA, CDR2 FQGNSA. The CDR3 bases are TGTGCCAGCAGCTTGCCGTCAGGAGGGAACACCGGGGAGCTGTTTTTT. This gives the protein CASSLPSGGNTGELFF.